This T cell receptor (beta chain) emerged from a study of OX40 agonist ivuxolimab in advanced cancers. Study-level information: Intravenous ivuxolimab was administered to patients every 2 weeks at 0.01 to 10 mg/kg.

This CDR3 comprises 14 residues. Germline V CDR1 and CDR2: MNHEY, SVGAGI. V gave up 6 bases and J gave up 0 bases; unmatched junction bases: 1. TCRdb's table, derived via immunoSEQ multiplex PCR, lists solely in-frame clones and lacks some. The profile covers about 80,000 clones, with about nine tenths appearing a single time and approximately 8% taken by the ten largest. The sample here was CD4+ or CD8+ T cells sorted from blood, taken in a trial of the OX40 agonist ivuxolimab. The genes are TRBV6-5 and TRBJ2-7; TRBD1 matches 11 bases. The receptor comes from an adult with an advanced solid tumor such as melanoma, head and neck, liver or kidney cancer. The CDR3 nucleotides read TGTGCCAGCAGGGGGACAGGGGGCTCCTACGAGCAGTACTTC. It encodes CASRGTGGSYEQYF.